This TCR beta chain was recorded in a study of blood T cell repertoires in COVID-19. Overall study: Collection of acute and convalescent COVID-19 samples took place in the United States, Italy and Spain. Sources were T cells, B-cell-depleted T cells, or PBMCs; the material itself was cDNA or gDNA.

In the authors' methods: Scientists estimated how many nucleated cells there were by amplifying reference gene primers. Libraries were prepared by immunoSEQ multiplex PCR; TCRdb keeps only in-frame clonotypes and omits some of them. V, J and clone size are taken as reported in that table, and D and trimming were inferred from the DNA itself. The sample comprises some 35,000 clones, roughly 86% of which are singletons, and 5.5% to 8.5% rests with the top ten. The TCR sequence derives from a human donor in a cohort sampled during active COVID-19. The sample comprised peripheral blood.

The CDR3 is CASTLSGTGRRTEAFF. DNA of the CDR3: TGTGCCAGTACACTATCCGGGACAGGGCGACGCACTGAAGCTTTCTTT. V usage is TRBV19 and J usage is TRBJ1-1; 9 positions match TRBD1. The germline gives CDR1 LNHDA, CDR2 SQIVND (reference sequence). This CDR3 comprises 16 residues. Germline trimming cut 7 bases from V and 4 bases from J; bases unmatched to any gene: 13.